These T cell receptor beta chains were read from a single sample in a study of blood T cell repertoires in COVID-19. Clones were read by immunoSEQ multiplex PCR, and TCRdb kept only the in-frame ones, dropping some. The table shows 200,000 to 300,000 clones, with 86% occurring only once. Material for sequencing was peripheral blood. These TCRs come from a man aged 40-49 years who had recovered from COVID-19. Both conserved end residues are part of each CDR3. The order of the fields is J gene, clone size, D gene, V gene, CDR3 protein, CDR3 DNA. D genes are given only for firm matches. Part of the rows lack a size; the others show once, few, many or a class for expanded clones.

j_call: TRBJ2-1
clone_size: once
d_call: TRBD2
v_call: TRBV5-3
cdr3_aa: CARSRTARGVF
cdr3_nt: TGTGCCAGAAGCCGGACAGCGCGGGGGGTCTTC

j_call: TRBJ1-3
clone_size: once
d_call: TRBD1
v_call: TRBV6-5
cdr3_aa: CASRPGTASGNTIYF
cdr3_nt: TGTGCCAGCAGACCCGGGACAGCCTCTGGAAACACCATATATTTT

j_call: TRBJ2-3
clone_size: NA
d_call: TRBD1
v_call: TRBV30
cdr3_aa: CAWRGQAMGPASTDTQYF
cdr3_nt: TGTGCCTGGAGAGGACAGGCGATGGGACCCGCTAGCACAGATACGCAGTATTTT

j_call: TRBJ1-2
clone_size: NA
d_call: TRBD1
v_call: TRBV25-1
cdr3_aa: CASSEPGQGYGYTF
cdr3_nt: TGTGCCAGCAGTGAACCTGGACAGGGATATGGCTACACCTTC

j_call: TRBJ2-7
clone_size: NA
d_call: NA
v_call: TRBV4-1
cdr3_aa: CASSQAKGEQYF
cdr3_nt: TGCGCCAGCAGCCAAGCTAAGGGGGAGCAGTACTTC

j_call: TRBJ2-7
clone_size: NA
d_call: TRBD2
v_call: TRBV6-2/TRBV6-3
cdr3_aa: CASSPTGLVYEQYF
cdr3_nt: TGTGCCAGCAGTCCGACGGGACTAGTCTACGAGCAGTACTTC

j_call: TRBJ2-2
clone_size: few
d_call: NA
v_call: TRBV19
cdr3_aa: CASSFGQGANTGELFF
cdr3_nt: TGTGCCAGTAGTTTTGGGCAGGGCGCGAACACCGGGGAGCTGTTTTTT

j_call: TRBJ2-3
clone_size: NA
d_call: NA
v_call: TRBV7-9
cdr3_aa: CASSFLPSDTQYF
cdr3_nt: TGTGCCAGCAGCTTTCTACCGTCAGATACGCAGTATTTT

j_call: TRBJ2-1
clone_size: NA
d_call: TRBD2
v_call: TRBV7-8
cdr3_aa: CASSRGLAGGLINEQFF
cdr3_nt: TGTGCCAGCAGCCGAGGACTAGCGGGGGGGCTGATCAATGAGCAGTTCTTC

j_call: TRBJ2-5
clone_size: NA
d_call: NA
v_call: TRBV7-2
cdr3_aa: CASSKTLGTTTQYF
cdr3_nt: TGTGCCAGCAGCAAAACCCTCGGGACAACTACCCAGTACTTC

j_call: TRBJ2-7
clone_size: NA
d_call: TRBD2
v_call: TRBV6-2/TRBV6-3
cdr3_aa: CASSYLGLAGSDYEQYF
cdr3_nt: TGTGCCAGCAGTTACTTGGGACTAGCGGGATCCGATTACGAGCAGTACTTC

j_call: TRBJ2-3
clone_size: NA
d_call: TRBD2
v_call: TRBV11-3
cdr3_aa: CASSLDRQAGGITDTQYF
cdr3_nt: TGTGCCAGCAGCTTAGATCGTCAAGCGGGAGGGATCACAGATACGCAGTATTTT

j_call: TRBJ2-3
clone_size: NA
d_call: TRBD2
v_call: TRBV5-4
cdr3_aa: CASSLAGLVSDTQYF
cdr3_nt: TGTGCCAGCAGCTTGGCCGGACTAGTGTCAGATACGCAGTATTTT

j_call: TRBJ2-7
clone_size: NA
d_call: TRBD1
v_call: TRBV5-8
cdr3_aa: CASSLAGTGVYEQYF
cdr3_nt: TGTGCCAGCAGCTTGGCCGGGACAGGGGTCTACGAGCAGTACTTC

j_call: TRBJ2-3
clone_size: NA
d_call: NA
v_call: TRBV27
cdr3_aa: CASSSVRYTDTQYF
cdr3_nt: TGTGCCAGCAGTTCGGTTCGGTACACAGATACGCAGTATTTT

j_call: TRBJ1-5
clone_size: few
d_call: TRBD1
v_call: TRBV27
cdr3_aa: CASSLGAGGFSQPQHF
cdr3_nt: TGTGCCAGCAGTTTAGGTGCAGGGGGTTTCTCTCAGCCCCAGCATTTT

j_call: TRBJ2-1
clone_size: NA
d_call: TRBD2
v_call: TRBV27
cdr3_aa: CASSLLADYNEQFF
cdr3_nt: TGTGCCAGCAGTTTACTAGCGGACTACAATGAGCAGTTCTTC

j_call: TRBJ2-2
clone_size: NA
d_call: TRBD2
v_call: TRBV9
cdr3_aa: CASCPTSGLTGELFF
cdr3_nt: TGTGCCAGCTGTCCGACTAGCGGACTTACCGGGGAGCTGTTTTTT

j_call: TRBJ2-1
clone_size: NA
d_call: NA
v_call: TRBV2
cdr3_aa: CASRSKRQGSSYNEQFF
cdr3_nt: TGTGCCAGCAGGTCGAAGAGGCAGGGGAGCTCCTACAATGAGCAGTTCTTC

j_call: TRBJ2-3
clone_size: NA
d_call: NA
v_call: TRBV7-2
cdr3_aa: CASSRLTGGTDTQYF
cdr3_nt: TGTGCCAGCAGCCGTCTAACGGGAGGCACAGATACGCAGTATTTT

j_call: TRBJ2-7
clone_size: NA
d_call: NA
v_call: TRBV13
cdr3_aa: CASTGYDGSEQYF
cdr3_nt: TGTGCCAGTACAGGGTACGATGGATCCGAGCAGTACTTC

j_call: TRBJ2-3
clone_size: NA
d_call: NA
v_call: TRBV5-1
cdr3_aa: CASSTNPGDTQYF
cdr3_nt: TGCGCCAGCAGCACCAACCCGGGGGATACGCAGTATTTT

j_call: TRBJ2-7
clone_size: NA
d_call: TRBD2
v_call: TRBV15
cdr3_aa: CATSREYRGDYEQYF
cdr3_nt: TGTGCCACCAGCAGAGAATATCGGGGGGACTACGAGCAGTACTTC

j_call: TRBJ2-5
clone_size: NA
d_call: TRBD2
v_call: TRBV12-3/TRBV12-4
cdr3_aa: CASSTFGGETQYF
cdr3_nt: TGTGCCAGCAGTACTTTCGGGGGGGAGACCCAGTACTTC

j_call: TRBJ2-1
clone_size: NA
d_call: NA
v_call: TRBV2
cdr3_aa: CATLPRGVGKGNEQFF
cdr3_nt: TGTGCCACCCTGCCCAGGGGGGTCGGAAAGGGGAATGAGCAGTTCTTC

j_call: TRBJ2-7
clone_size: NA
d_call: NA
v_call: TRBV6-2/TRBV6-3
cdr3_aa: CASSPGGALGEQYF
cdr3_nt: TGTGCCAGCAGCCCTGGGGGGGCTTTGGGCGAGCAGTACTTC

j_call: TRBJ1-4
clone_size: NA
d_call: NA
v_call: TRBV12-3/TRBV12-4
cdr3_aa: CASSPARGEKLFF
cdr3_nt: TGTGCCAGCAGTCCCGCCCGGGGGGAAAAACTGTTTTTT

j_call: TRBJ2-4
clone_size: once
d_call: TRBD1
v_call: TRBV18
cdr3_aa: CASSPQQGDKNIQYF
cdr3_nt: TGTGCCAGCTCACCGCAACAGGGGGACAAAAACATTCAGTACTTC

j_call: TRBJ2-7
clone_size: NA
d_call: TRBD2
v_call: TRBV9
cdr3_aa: CASSAGLAGDKQYF
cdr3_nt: TGTGCCAGCAGCGCCGGACTAGCGGGAGATAAGCAGTACTTC

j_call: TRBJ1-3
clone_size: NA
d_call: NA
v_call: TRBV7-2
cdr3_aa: CASSLGGLGGNTIYF
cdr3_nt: TGTGCCAGCAGCTTAGGTGGACTCGGTGGAAACACCATATATTTT

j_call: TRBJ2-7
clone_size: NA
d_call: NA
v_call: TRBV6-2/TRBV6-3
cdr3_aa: CASSPPSVAYEQYF
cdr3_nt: TGTGCCAGCAGTCCCCCTAGCGTAGCCTACGAGCAGTACTTC